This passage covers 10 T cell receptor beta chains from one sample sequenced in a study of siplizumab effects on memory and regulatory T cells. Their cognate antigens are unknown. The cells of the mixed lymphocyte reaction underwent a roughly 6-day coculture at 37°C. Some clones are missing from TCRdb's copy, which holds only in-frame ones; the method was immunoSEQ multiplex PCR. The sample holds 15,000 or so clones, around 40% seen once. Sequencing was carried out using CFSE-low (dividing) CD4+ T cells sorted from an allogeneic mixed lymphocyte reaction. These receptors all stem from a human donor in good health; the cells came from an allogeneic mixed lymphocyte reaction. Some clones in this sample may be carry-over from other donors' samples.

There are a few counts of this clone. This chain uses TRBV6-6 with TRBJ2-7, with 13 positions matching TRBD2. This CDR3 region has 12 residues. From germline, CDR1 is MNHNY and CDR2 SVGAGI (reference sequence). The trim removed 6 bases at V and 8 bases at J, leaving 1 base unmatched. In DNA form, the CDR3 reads TGTGCCAGCAGCGGGACTAGCGGGAAGCAGTACTTC. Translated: CASSGTSGKQYF.

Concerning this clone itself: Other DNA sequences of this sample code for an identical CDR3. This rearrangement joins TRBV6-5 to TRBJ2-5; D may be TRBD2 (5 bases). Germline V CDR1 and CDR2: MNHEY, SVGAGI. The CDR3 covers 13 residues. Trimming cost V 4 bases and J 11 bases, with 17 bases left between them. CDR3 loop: CASSSNSAHGQYF. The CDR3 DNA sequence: TGTGCCAGCAGTTCAAATAGCGCGCACGGACAGTACTTC.

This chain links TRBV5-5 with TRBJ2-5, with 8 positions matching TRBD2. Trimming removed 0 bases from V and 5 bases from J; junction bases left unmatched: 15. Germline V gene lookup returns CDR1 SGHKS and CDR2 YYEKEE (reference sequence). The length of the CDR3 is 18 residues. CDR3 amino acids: CASSLEVRRAGVGETQYF. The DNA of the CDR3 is TGTGCCAGCAGCTTGGAGGTTCGAAGAGCGGGAGTAGGGGAGACCCAGTACTTC.

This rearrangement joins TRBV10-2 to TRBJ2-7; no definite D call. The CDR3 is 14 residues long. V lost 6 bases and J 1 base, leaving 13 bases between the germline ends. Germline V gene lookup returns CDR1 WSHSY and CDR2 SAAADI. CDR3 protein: CASRVAVGSYEQYF. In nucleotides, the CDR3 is TGCGCCAGCAGAGTGGCCGTGGGGTCCTACGAGCAGTACTTC.

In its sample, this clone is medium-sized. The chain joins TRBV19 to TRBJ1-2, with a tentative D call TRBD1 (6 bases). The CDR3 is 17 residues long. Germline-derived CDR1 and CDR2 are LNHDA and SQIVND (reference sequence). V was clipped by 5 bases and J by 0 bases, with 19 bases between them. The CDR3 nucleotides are TGTGCCAGTAGTCCCGCCGTACGGGGGGCGGCTAACTATGGCTACACCTTC. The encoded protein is CASSPAVRGAANYGYTF.

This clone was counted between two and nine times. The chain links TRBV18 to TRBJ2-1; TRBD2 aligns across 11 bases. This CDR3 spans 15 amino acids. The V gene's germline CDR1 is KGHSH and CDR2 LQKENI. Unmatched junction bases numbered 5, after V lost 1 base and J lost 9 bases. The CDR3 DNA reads TGTGCCAGCTCACCACTAGCGGGAGGGCCGGGTGAGCAGTTCTTC. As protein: CASSPLAGGPGEQFF.

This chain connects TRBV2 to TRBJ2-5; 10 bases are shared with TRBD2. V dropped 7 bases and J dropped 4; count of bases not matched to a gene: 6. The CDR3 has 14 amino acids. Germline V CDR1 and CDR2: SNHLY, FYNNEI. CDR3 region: CASKLAGLVETQYF. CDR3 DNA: TGTGCCAGCAAACTAGCGGGACTTGTAGAGACCCAGTACTTC.

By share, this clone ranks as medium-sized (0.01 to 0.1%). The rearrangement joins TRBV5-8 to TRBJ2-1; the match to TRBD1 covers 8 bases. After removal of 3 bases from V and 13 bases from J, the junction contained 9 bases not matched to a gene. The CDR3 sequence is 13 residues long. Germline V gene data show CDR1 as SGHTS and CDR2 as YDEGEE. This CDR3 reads CASSSPRDRSQFF. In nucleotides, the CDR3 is TGTGCCAGCAGCTCTCCCCGGGACAGGTCCCAGTTCTTC.

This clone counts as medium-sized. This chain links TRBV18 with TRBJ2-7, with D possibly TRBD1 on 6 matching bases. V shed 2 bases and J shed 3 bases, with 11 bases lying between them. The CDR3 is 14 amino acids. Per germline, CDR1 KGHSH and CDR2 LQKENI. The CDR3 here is CASSPSLQGYEQYF. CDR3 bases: TGTGCCAGCTCACCAAGTCTACAGGGCTACGAGCAGTACTTC.

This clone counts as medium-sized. The CDR3: CASSGGQGRGTQYF. The DNA of the CDR3 is TGTGCCAGCAGCGGTGGACAGGGGAGGGGGACCCAGTACTTC. The V and J genes are TRBV5-5 and TRBJ2-5, with TRBD1 matching over 9 bases. The CDR3 runs 14 residues. With V trimmed by 4 bases and J by 7 bases, 8 bases remained unmatched. Germline CDR1 and CDR2: SGHKS and YYEKEE (reference sequence).